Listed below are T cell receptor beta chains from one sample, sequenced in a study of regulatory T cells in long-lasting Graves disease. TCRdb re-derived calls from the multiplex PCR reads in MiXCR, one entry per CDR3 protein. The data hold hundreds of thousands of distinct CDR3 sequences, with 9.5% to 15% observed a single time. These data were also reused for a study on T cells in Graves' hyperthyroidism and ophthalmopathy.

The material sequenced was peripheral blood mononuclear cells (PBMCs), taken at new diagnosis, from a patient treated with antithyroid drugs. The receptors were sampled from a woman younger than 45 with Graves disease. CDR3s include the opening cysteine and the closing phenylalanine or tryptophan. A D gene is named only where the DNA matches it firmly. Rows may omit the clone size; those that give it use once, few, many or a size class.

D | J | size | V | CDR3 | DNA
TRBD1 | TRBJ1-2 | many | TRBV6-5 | CASSYAVQGYDGYTF | TGTGCCAGCAGTTACGCCGTACAGGGGTACGATGGCTACACCTTC
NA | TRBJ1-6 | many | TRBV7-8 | CASSLALGWNSPLHF | TGTGCCAGCAGCTTAGCTCTGGGGTGGAATTCACCCCTCCACTTT
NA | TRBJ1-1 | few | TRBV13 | CASSPYAGGTEAFF | TGTGCCAGCAGCCCCTACGCCGGGGGCACTGAAGCTTTCTTT
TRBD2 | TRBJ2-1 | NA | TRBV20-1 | CSAREPAGGGSYNEQFF | TGCAGTGCTAGAGAACCAGCGGGAGGGGGCTCCTACAATGAGCAGTTCTTC
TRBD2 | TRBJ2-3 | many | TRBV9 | CASSFGEGGTDTQYF | TGTGCCAGCAGCTTCGGGGAGGGAGGCACAGATACGCAGTATTTT
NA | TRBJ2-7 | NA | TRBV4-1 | CASSQNLGEVYEQYF | TGCGCCAGCAGCCAAAACCTAGGGGAAGTCTACGAGCAGTACTTC
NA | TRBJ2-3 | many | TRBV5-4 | CASSLDTATDTQYF | TGTGCCAGCAGCTTGGACACGGCCACAGATACGCAGTATTTT
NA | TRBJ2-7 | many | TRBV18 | CASSPGPGSSYEQYF | TGTGCCAGCTCACCAGGTCCCGGATCCTCCTACGAGCAGTACTTC
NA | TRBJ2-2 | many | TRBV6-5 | CASSYQAGTGELFF | TGTGCCAGCAGTTACCAGGCCGGCACCGGGGAGCTGTTTTTT
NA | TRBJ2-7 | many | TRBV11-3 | CASSLEMTWNLGEQYF | TGTGCCAGCAGCTTAGAAATGACCTGGAATTTGGGCGAGCAGTACTTC
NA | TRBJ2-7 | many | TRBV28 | CASRPFAGDVSYEQYF | TGTGCCAGCAGACCCTTTGCAGGGGACGTCTCCTACGAGCAGTACTTC
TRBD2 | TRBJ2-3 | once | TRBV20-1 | CSARPSGRRGAGTQYF | TGCAGTGCTAGACCTAGCGGGAGGAGGGGAGCGGGTACGCAGTATTTT
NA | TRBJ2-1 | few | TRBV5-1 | CASSLERSRGVSYNEQFF | TGCGCCAGCAGCTTGGAACGGTCCCGAGGGGTATCCTACAATGAGCAGTTCTTC
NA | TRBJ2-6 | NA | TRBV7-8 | CASSARVRRGRSGANVLTF | TGTGCCAGCAGCGCGCGGGTGAGAAGGGGCAGGAGTGGGGCCAACGTCCTGACTTTC
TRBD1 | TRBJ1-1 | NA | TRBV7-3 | CASSHDSVWTGVPEAFF | TGTGCCAGCAGCCACGATTCGGTGTGGACAGGGGTCCCTGAAGCTTTCTTT
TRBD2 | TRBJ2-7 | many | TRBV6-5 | CASSYSTSGGYEQYF | TGTGCCAGCAGTTACTCGACCAGCGGGGGGTACGAGCAGTACTTC
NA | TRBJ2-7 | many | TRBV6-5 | CASSYSPSSSYEQYF | TGTGCCAGCAGTTACTCTCCGTCGAGCTCCTACGAGCAGTACTTC
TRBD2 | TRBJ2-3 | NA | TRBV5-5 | CASSFSGRTSTDTQYF | TGTGCCAGCAGCTTTTCCGGGAGGACGAGCACAGATACGCAGTATTTT
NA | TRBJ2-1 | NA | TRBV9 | CASSVATSTEQFF | TGTGCCAGCAGCGTAGCTACTAGTACTGAGCAGTTCTTC
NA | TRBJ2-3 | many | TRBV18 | CASSPVLPSTDTQYF | TGTGCCAGCTCCCCCGTTCTTCCGTCAACAGATACGCAGTATTTT
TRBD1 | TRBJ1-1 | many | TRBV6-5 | CASSFLPTGVVTEAFF | TGTGCCAGCAGTTTCCTTCCGACAGGGGTGGTGACTGAAGCTTTCTTT
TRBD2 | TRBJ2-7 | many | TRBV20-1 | CSAISGLDRYEQYF | TGCAGTGCCATCTCGGGACTAGATCGCTACGAGCAGTACTTC
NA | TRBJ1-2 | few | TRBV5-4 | CASSSIVGDYYGYTF | TGTGCCAGCAGCTCTATCGTTGGTGACTACTATGGCTACACCTTC
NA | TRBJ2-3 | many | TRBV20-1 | CSARRDGTSTDTQYF | TGCAGTGCTAGACGGGACGGCACTAGCACAGATACGCAGTATTTT
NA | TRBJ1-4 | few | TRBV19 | CARPNSGGNEKLFF | TGTGCCAGACCCAATTCCGGGGGTAATGAAAAACTGTTTTTT
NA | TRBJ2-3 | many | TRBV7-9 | CASSLGQGFRDTQYF | TGTGCCAGCAGCTTGGGTCAGGGGTTTAGAGATACGCAGTATTTT